Listed here are 9 T cell receptor beta chains from one sample, sequenced in a study of cytomegalovirus exposure and HLA in healthy donors. The PCR was carried out with 60 Vbeta primers and 13 Jbeta primers. Clones were read by immunoSEQ multiplex PCR, and TCRdb kept only the in-frame ones, dropping some. The profile shows 100,000 to 150,000 clones, 78% of them singletons. Sequencing was performed on PBMCs. The source of these receptors is a man between 25 and 39 years old in good health and CMV-seropositive.

In this sample, this clone turned up once. The CDR3 nucleotides read TGTGCCAGCAGTTTAGCGGGAGGGCACACAGATACGCAGTATTTT. It translates to CASSLAGGHTDTQYF. This chain links TRBV28 with TRBJ2-3, with 9 bases identical to TRBD2. The V segment lost 2 bases and the J segment 2 bases; nucleotides outside the gene matches: 2. Looked up from germline, CDR1 is MDHEN and CDR2 is SYDVKM. The CDR3 extends over 15 amino acids.

J is TRBJ2-3 and V is TRBV7-8; D call uncertain. Germline V lookup: CDR1 SGHVS, CDR2 FQNEAQ. Trimming pared 5 bases from V and 1 base from J, leaving 19 bases between. This CDR3 spans 17 amino acids. CDR3 bases: TGTGCCAGCAGCCCCCGAAGGCTAGTTTGGGGCACAGATACGCAGTATTTT. This sequence encodes CASSPRRLVWGTDTQYF.

This chain joins TRBV9 and TRBJ2-1; D not resolved. The V gene lost 0 bases and the J gene lost 6 bases, with 13 bases spanning the gap. This CDR3 is built from 15 residues. Germline values: CDR1 SGDLS, CDR2 YYNGEE. The CDR3 spells CASSVVGKGANEQFF. The CDR3 region has the DNA TGTGCCAGCAGCGTAGTTGGTAAAGGAGCCAATGAGCAGTTCTTC.

The rearrangement joins TRBV4-1 to TRBJ2-2; TRBD2 is a possible D gene (5 bases). The CDR3 runs to 16 residues. V was pared by 3 bases and J by 1 base, with 12 bases between. Germline V gives CDR1 MGHRA, CDR2 YSYEKL. The CDR3 protein is CASSHGKFLNTGELFF. In nucleotides, the CDR3 is TGCGCCAGCAGCCACGGGAAGTTTTTGAACACCGGGGAGCTGTTTTTT.

The genes are TRBV5-1 and TRBJ2-3; D may be TRBD2 (6 bases). Per germline, CDR1 SGHRS and CDR2 YFSETQ. Trimming took off 5 bases at V and 6 bases at J, with 10 bases between the two ends. This CDR3 is built from 12 residues. In nucleotides, the CDR3 is TGCGCCAGCAGGGAGGGGACGGATACGCAGTATTTT. This gives the protein CASREGTDTQYF.

This chain links TRBV7-8 with TRBJ2-5, with TRBD2 matching over 10 bases. This CDR3 is 17 amino acids long. Germline values: CDR1 SGHVS, CDR2 FQNEAQ. V was pared by 5 bases and J by 9 bases, with 18 bases of the junction left unmatched. The CDR3 DNA follows: TGTGCCAGCAGCCCCTTCGGGGTCACTAGCGGGATGGAGGCCCAGTACTTC. This codes for CASSPFGVTSGMEAQYF.

Written as DNA, the CDR3 is TGTGCCAGCAGTCTTTCCGGGATTAGGGAGACCCAGTACTTC. It codes for CASSLSGIRETQYF. This sequence joins TRBV27 and TRBJ2-5; D possibly corresponds to TRBD2 (5 bases). This CDR3 is 14 amino acids long. Between the trimmed V and J ends, which lost 5 bases and 5 bases, there was a span of 15 bases. CDR1 MNHEY and CDR2 SMNVEV come from the germline V gene (reference sequence).

This clone was detected a few times. The rearrangement joins TRBV25-1 to TRBJ1-1; TRBD1 is a possible D gene (6 bases). V shed 4 bases and J shed 1 base, with 19 bases lying between them. Germline-derived CDR1 and CDR2 are MGHDK and SYGVNS. The CDR3 is 17 residues long. CDR3 DNA: TGTGCCAGCAGTGGACCATCTCAGGGGCTTGGGAACACTGAAGCTTTCTTT. This codes for CASSGPSQGLGNTEAFF.

The gene calls are TRBV27 and TRBJ1-6; D is ambiguous. This CDR3 has 17 residues. CDR1 and CDR2 (germline): MNHEY, SMNVEV (reference sequence). Trimming removed 1 base at V and 0 bases at J, with 10 bases between. The CDR3 is CASSLFGDSSYNSPLHF. DNA for the CDR3: TGTGCCAGCAGTTTATTCGGGGATAGCTCCTATAATTCACCCCTCCACTTT.